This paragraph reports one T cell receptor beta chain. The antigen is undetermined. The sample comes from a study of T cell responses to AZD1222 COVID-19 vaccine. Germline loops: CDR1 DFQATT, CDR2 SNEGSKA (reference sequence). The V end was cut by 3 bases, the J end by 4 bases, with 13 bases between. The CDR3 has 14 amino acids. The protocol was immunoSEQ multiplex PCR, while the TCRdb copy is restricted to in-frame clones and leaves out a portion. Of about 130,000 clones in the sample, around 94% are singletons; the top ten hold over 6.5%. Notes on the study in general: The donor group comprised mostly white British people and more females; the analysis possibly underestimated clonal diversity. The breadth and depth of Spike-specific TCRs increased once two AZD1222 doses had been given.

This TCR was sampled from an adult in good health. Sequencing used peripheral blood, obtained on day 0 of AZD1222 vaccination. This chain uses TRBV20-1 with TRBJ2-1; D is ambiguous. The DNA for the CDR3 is TGCAGTGCTAGTGGCTCCGTATCTTACAATGAGCAGTTCTTC. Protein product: CSASGSVSYNEQFF.